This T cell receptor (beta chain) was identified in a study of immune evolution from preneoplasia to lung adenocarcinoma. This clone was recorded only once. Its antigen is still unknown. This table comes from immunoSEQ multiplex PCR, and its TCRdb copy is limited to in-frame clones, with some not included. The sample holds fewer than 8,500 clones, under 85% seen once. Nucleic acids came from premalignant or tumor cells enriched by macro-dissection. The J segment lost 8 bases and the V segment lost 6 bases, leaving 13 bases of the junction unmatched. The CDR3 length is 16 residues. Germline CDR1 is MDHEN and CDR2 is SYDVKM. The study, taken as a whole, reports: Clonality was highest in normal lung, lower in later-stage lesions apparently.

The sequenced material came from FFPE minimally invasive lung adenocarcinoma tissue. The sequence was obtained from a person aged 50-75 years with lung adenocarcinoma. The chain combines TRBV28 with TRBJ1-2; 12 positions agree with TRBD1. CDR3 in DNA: TGTGCCAGCAGGCCCCCGGGACAGGGGGCCAGGGGGGGCTACACCTTC. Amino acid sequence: CASRPPGQGARGGYTF.